This TCR beta chain comes out of a study of T cell repertoires in cytomegalovirus infection. At the level of the study: Carrying CMV and the relevant HLA type showed in public TCR beta signatures.

MiXCR was run by TCRdb on the reads, yielding one entry per CDR3 protein. The sample consists of approximately 500,000 distinct CDR3 sequences, about 33% of them appearing once. In this sample, this clonotype turned up a few times. What it binds is not known. The junction and the germline gene differ at one end; a read error may be behind it. Overall study findings and caveats: Ex vivo, HLA-C-restricted CMV-specific TCR beta clonotypes prevailed over the rest of the response. Cumulative public TCR beta family frequency identified carriers of CMV plus the relevant HLA.

The sequence was obtained from a human donor in good health (CMV status not recorded). Some clones in this sample may be carry-over from other donors' samples. Sequenced here: cultured PBMCs, sampled from culture after CMV antigen stimulation.

For the CDR3, the DNA is TGCGCCAGCAGCCAAGATCAGGGGACGGGGAATCAACCCCAGCATTTT. Translating gives CASSQDQGTGNQPQHF. The chain employs TRBV4-3 and TRBJ1-5; the D gene is possibly TRBD1 (6 bases). The germline CDR1 and CDR2 sequences are LGHNA and YSLEER. This CDR3 comprises 16 residues.